The 12 T cell receptor beta chains presented below share a single source sample, sequenced in a study of post-analysis software for immune sequencing data. The study, taken as a whole, reports: With TRBV5-6, TRBV5-1 and TRBV20-1 included, 4 to 6 TRBV segments were more frequent in patients than in controls.

The antigens for these receptors are not known. Tagging with unique molecular identifiers was a feature of the TCR beta cDNA libraries. TCRdb re-derived calls from the PCR reads in MiXCR, one entry per CDR3 protein. The data contain about 560,000 distinct CDR3 sequences, about 44% of them singletons. The sequenced material came from blood. These TCRs come from a girl aged 5-17 years with multiple sclerosis.

The J gene is TRBJ1-1, the V gene TRBV10-3; D perhaps matches TRBD1 (5 bases). V shed 4 bases and J shed 2 bases, with 8 bases lying between them. Germline assignment: CDR1 ENHRY and CDR2 SYGVKD. CDR3 size: 13 residues. CDR3: CAISVGTNTEAFF. Here the CDR3 DNA reads TGTGCCATCAGTGTTGGGACTAACACTGAAGCTTTCTTT.

This clonotype occurred a few times. The chain is built from TRBV29-1 and TRBJ2-1; D gene ambiguous. V was shortened by 4 bases and J by 5 bases, with 15 bases between the two germline ends. CDR1 SQVTM and CDR2 ANQGSEA come from the germline V gene. The CDR3 extends over 14 amino acids. The CDR3: CSVAWSLPHNEQFF. For the CDR3, the DNA is TGCAGCGTTGCTTGGTCCTTGCCCCACAATGAGCAGTTCTTC.

This clonotype was picked up a small number of times. The rearrangement links TRBV11-2 to TRBJ2-5; D is possibly TRBD2 (6 bases). The CDR3 extends over 14 amino acids. The V gene lost 0 bases and the J gene lost 5 bases, with 10 bases spanning the gap. The germline V gene encodes CDR1 SGHAT and CDR2 FQNNGV. CDR3 loop: CASSLDYGGETQYF. CDR3 nucleotides: TGTGCCAGCAGCTTAGATTACGGGGGTGAGACCCAGTACTTC. Looking up the rest from reference TRBV11-2 and TRBJ2-5 gives the full variable domain: EAGVAQSPRYKIIEKRQSVAFWCNPISGHATLYWYQQILGQGPKLLIQFQNNGVVDDSQLPKDRFSAERLKGVDSTLKIQPAKLEDSAVYLCASSLDYGGETQYFGPGTRLLVL.

The chain has TRBV13 and TRBJ2-1, with D perhaps matching TRBD1 or TRBD2 (5 bases each). There are 15 residues in the CDR3. Trimming took 3 bases from V and 8 from J, leaving 17 bases between them. Germline V CDR1 and CDR2: PRHDT, FYEKMQ (reference sequence). The CDR3 coding sequence is TGTGCCAGCAGCTTCCCCCTCGGGGCGCGCTATGAGCAGTTCTTC. Protein product: CASSFPLGARYEQFF.

The sample holds a few counts of this clonotype. The V call is TRBV5-1, the J call TRBJ2-3, with 9 bases that match TRBD1. Trimming cost V 3 bases and J 4 bases; bases outside gene matches: 3. This CDR3 has 14 amino acids. CDR1 and CDR2 (germline): SGHRS, YFSETQ. The CDR3 nucleotides are TGCGCCAGCAGCTCGGACAGGGGCGCAGATACGCAGTATTTT. It is translated as CASSSDRGADTQYF.

The genes are TRBV29-1 and TRBJ2-7; 7 nucleotides match TRBD1. J gave up 3 bases and V 5 bases, and 7 bases lay outside the gene matches. In germline, CDR1 is SQVTM, CDR2 ANQGSEA. The CDR3 runs to 13 residues. The CDR3 DNA reads as TGCAGCGTTATTCCAGGGGGTTTCTACGAGCAGTACTTC. This sequence encodes CSVIPGGFYEQYF.

This clonotype occurred a few times. The chain joins TRBV14 to TRBJ2-3; TRBD2 agrees at 7 bases. With V trimmed by 5 bases and J by 6 bases, 8 bases remained unmatched. CDR3 length: 14 amino acids. In germline, CDR1 is SGHDN, CDR2 FVKESK. The CDR3 nucleotides are TGTGCCAGCAGCGAAGGACTAGTTGGCGATACGCAGTATTTT. Its protein is CASSEGLVGDTQYF. Complete variable domain (other parts from reference TRBV14 and TRBJ2-3): EAGVTQFPSHSVIEKGQTVTLRCDPISGHDNLYWYRRVMGKEIKFLLHFVKESKQDESGMPNNRFLAERTGGTYSTLKVQPAELEDSGVYFCASSEGLVGDTQYFGPGTRLTVL.

The chain carries TRBV7-9 and TRBJ2-5, with 7 bases fitting TRBD1. J was trimmed by 2 bases and V by 8 bases; bases with no gene match: 14. This CDR3 has 16 residues. Germline V gene data show CDR1 as SEHNR and CDR2 as FQNEAQ (reference sequence). CDR3 DNA: TGTGCCAGCGCCCTGAGTGAGGGGGCCATTCAAGAGACCCAGTACTTC. It yields the protein CASALSEGAIQETQYF.

The chain uses TRBV20-1 and TRBJ2-7, with D perhaps TRBD2 (5 bases). The DNA matches TRBJ2-4 better at its end, which makes the J call doubtful. CDR3 length equals 11 residues. The V gene's germline CDR1 is DFQATT and CDR2 SNEGSKA (reference sequence). The CDR3 loop reads CSAGVGDIQYF. As DNA, the CDR3 is TGCAGTGCGGGAGTCGGAGACATTCAGTACTTC.

This chain uses TRBV11-2 with TRBJ1-2; the D gene is possibly TRBD1 (5 bases). V lost 6 bases to trimming and J lost 4 bases, with 15 bases between them. The CDR3 is 14 amino acids. Germline CDR1 is SGHAT and CDR2 is FQNNGV. CDR3 DNA sequence: TGTGCCAGCAGTTTATTGAGGGGTGGCTATGGCTACACCTTC. Amino acids: CASSLLRGGYGYTF.

V and J are TRBV5-5 and TRBJ2-5; D is undetermined. Trimming cost V 4 bases and J 1 base, with 11 bases left between them. CDR3 size: 14 residues. Germline loops: CDR1 SGHKS, CDR2 YYEKEE (reference sequence). The CDR3 protein is CASSLLLSQETQYF. Written as DNA, the CDR3 is TGTGCCAGCAGCCTATTACTGAGCCAAGAGACCCAGTACTTC.

This chain joins TRBV5-1 and TRBJ2-1; 9 positions agree with TRBD1. V gave up 1 base and J gave up 6 bases; unmatched junction bases: 5. Germline V gene data show CDR1 as SGHRS and CDR2 as YFSETQ. The CDR3 has 15 residues. The CDR3 sequence: CASSLTGQGGNEQFF. The CDR3 bases are TGCGCCAGCAGCTTGACGGGACAGGGAGGCAATGAGCAGTTCTTC.